This T cell receptor beta chain came from a study of blood T cell repertoires in COVID-19. The data were produced by immunoSEQ multiplex PCR, yet TCRdb's version contains in-frame clones alone and is incomplete. This sample has under 200,000 clones, with 65% to 85% found just once. The germline CDR1 and CDR2 sequences are MGHRA and YSYEKL. The CDR3 is 18 residues long. The junction had 12 bases not matched to a gene; V was cut back by 3 bases and J by 2 bases. This clonotype was obtained from a woman older than 75 with active or convalescent COVID-19. Sequenced: peripheral blood. The chain is built from TRBV4-1 and TRBJ1-2; 10 nucleotides align to TRBD1. CDR3 DNA sequence: TGCGCCAGCAGCCACCCACCTTCCGGACAGGGGGGAAACTATGGCTACACCTTC. Amino acids: CASSHPPSGQGGNYGYTF.